The 21 T cell receptor beta chains below come from one sample, sequenced in a study of shared clonotypes between healthy human individuals. Clones were sequenced by immunoSEQ multiplex PCR, and TCRdb holds only the in-frame ones, with some missing. The sample consists of about 580,000 clones, more than 95% of them appearing once. Cells designated naive CD8 were CD45RO-negative and were positively selected for CCR7, with terminally differentiated effector memory CD45RA+ cells excluded. Material for sequencing was naive CD8+ T cells sorted from blood. All receptors come from a man younger than 45 in good health.

V gene TRBV15 combines with J gene TRBJ2-3; D call uncertain. The CDR3 loop spans 16 amino acids. Trimming took 0 bases from V and 4 from J, leaving 14 bases between them. Looked up from germline, CDR1 is LNHNV and CDR2 is YYDKDF (reference sequence). CDR3 DNA: TGTGCCACCAGCAGAGAGAAGGCCATAGGACCAGATACGCAGTATTTT. Translation gives CATSREKAIGPDTQYF.

The rearrangement uses TRBV9 and TRBJ2-2; D is ambiguous. CDR1 is SGDLS, CDR2 YYNGEE, per germline. The CDR3 runs to 12 residues. Between the trimmed V and J ends, which lost 4 bases and 7 bases, there was a span of 8 bases. The CDR3 sequence: CASSPHGGELFF. As DNA, the CDR3 is TGTGCCAGCAGCCCCCACGGCGGGGAGCTGTTTTTT. Full variable domain (outside the CDR3, taken from reference TRBV9 and TRBJ2-2): DSGVTQTPKHLITATGQRVTLRCSPRSGDLSVYWYQQSLDQGLQFLIQYYNGEERAKGNILERFSAQQFPDLHSELNLSSLELGDSALYFCASSPHGGELFFGEGSRLTVL.

The chain couples TRBV7-9 to TRBJ2-7, with D uncertain. Trimming left V 5 bases short and J 3 bases short, with 8 bases between. CDR3 length: 12 amino acids. Germline CDR1 SEHNR, CDR2 FQNEAQ (reference sequence). This CDR3 reads CASSPLVYEQYF. CDR3 nucleotides: TGTGCCAGCAGCCCACTGGTCTACGAGCAGTACTTC.

This chain uses TRBV4-1 with TRBJ2-7; D might be TRBD1 or TRBD2, each matching 5 bases. The CDR3 spans 14 residues. Germline CDR1 reads MGHRA; CDR2 reads YSYEKL. V lost 5 bases and J 2 bases, leaving 13 bases between the germline ends. The DNA for the CDR3 is TGCGCCAGCAGCGCCCGGGACCCAGCCTACGAGCAGTACTTC. Translating it yields CASSARDPAYEQYF.

This chain links TRBV30 with TRBJ2-7; tentatively, D is TRBD1 (5 bases). Looked up from germline, CDR1 is GTSNPN and CDR2 is SVGIG (reference sequence). CDR3 length equals 13 residues. Trimming took off 3 bases at V and 1 base at J, with 10 bases between the two ends. This chain's CDR3 is CAWRPGLSYEQYF. The CDR3 nucleotides are TGTGCCTGGAGACCAGGGCTATCCTACGAGCAGTACTTC.

V is TRBV6-5 and J is TRBJ2-7; 7 bases match TRBD1. CDR1 is MNHEY and CDR2 is SVGAGI in the germline V gene. V was pared by 5 bases and J by 9 bases, with 10 bases of the junction left unmatched. The CDR3 consists of 13 residues. Written as DNA, the CDR3 is TGTGCCAGCAGTCGGGACAGCGGTATCGGGCAGTACTTC. Amino acid sequence: CASSRDSGIGQYF.

The genes are TRBV5-1 and TRBJ2-5; D might be TRBD1 (7 bases). Between the trimmed V and J ends, which lost 3 bases and 5 bases, there was a span of 20 bases. The CDR3 covers 16 residues. Looked up from germline, CDR1 is SGHRS and CDR2 is YFSETQ. CDR3: CASSSRTGGGEETQYF. For the CDR3, the DNA is TGCGCCAGCAGCTCCAGGACAGGAGGCGGGGAGGAGACCCAGTACTTC.

CDR3 region: CASTSGTPAYEQYF. CDR3 sequence (DNA): TGTGCCAGTACCTCTGGGACTCCCGCCTACGAGCAGTACTTC. The chain uses TRBV19 and TRBJ2-7, with a weak D call TRBD2 (6 bases). Germline V CDR1 and CDR2: LNHDA, SQIVND (reference sequence). V was trimmed by 7 bases and J by 2 bases, leaving 15 bases between them. This CDR3 is 14 amino acids long. Full variable domain (remainder filled in from reference TRBV19 and TRBJ2-7): DGGITQSPKYLFRKEGQNVTLSCEQNLNHDAMYWYRQDPGQGLRLIYYSQIVNDFQKGDIAEGYSVSREKKESFPLTVTSAQKNPTAFYLCASTSGTPAYEQYFGPGTRLTVT.

The chain recombines TRBV7-9 with TRBJ2-1; D is unclear. This CDR3 has 13 residues. CDR1 is SEHNR and CDR2 is FQNEAQ in the germline V gene (reference sequence). The V and J ends lost 1 base and 6 bases respectively, with 7 bases between them. This chain's CDR3 is CASSLVTINEQFF. As DNA, the CDR3 is TGTGCCAGCAGCTTAGTGACAATCAATGAGCAGTTCTTC.

The rearrangement links TRBV18 to TRBJ1-4; 7 bases line up with TRBD1. Germline-derived CDR1 and CDR2 are KGHSH and LQKENI. The CDR3 runs to 16 residues. V was pared by 3 bases and J by 8 bases, with 12 bases of the junction left unmatched. The CDR3 loop reads CASSPDTGALGEKLFF. CDR3 nucleotides: TGTGCCAGCTCACCTGATACAGGGGCACTGGGAGAAAAACTGTTTTTT.

The chain couples TRBV9 to TRBJ2-2; D remains unclear. Germline assignment: CDR1 SGDLS and CDR2 YYNGEE. The CDR3 loop spans 13 amino acids. Trimming pared 0 bases from V and 7 bases from J, leaving 7 bases between. The chain's CDR3 is CASSVVVDGELFF. CDR3 DNA sequence: TGTGCCAGCAGCGTAGTGGTGGACGGGGAGCTGTTTTTT.

The chain uses TRBV29-1 and TRBJ2-7, with TRBD1 as a possible D gene (5 bases). The CDR3 sequence is 14 residues long. The V gene lost 3 bases and the J gene lost 1 base, with 13 bases spanning the gap. Germline V lookup: CDR1 SQVTM, CDR2 ANQGSEA. CDR3 region: CSVESTGPSYEQYF. The CDR3 DNA sequence: TGCAGCGTTGAGAGCACAGGACCATCCTACGAGCAGTACTTC.

Concerning this clone: The same CDR3 can be traced to other DNA sequences in this sample. The chain couples TRBV9 to TRBJ2-5; D unclear. The CDR3 runs 13 residues. Trimming cost V 4 bases and J 0 bases, with 7 bases left between them. Germline CDR1 and CDR2: SGDLS and YYNGEE. CDR3 nucleotides: TGTGCCAGCAGCCCTGGCGACCAAGAGACCCAGTACTTC. Translation: CASSPGDQETQYF.

The V gene is TRBV27, the J gene TRBJ2-7; 7 bases map to TRBD1. Trimming at V came to 6 bases and at J to 4 bases, leaving 6 bases not matched to a gene. This CDR3 contains 13 residues. CDR1 and CDR2 from the germline V gene are MNHEY and SMNVEV (reference sequence). This chain's CDR3 is CASRSGGPYEQYF. The DNA for the CDR3 is TGTGCCAGCAGGTCAGGGGGTCCTTACGAGCAGTACTTC.

The table lists this clone with a count of one. Germline is not matched at one junction end, which may reflect a read error. The chain uses TRBV2 and TRBJ2-1; the D is unclear. The CDR3 sequence is 10 residues long. Germline V gene lookup returns CDR1 SNHLY and CDR2 FYNNEI. CDR3 sequence (DNA): TGTGCCAGCAGTGAAGTAAATCCAATCTTC. Its translation: CASSEVNPIF.

The rearrangement joins TRBV11-2 to TRBJ2-1; possibly TRBD2 for D (6 bases). Looked up from germline, CDR1 is SGHAT and CDR2 is FQNNGV. With 6 bases removed from V and 0 bases from J, the gap between germline ends came to 15 bases. This CDR3 has 16 residues. The CDR3 bases are TGTGCCAGCAGGGGGACTTTGGGGCTCTCCTACAATGAGCAGTTCTTC. Encoded protein: CASRGTLGLSYNEQFF.

The chain combines TRBV6-5 with TRBJ1-4, with D unclear. V was clipped by 0 bases and J by 4 bases, with 9 bases between them. The CDR3 is 15 amino acids. Germline V gene data show CDR1 as MNHEY and CDR2 as SVGAGI. The CDR3 here is CASSYSATLNEKLFF. Here the CDR3 DNA reads TGTGCCAGCAGTTACTCGGCGACGCTTAATGAAAAACTGTTTTTT.

V usage is TRBV10-2 and J usage is TRBJ2-7; tentative D call: TRBD1 (5 bases). V was trimmed by 3 bases and J by 6 bases, leaving 9 bases between them. This CDR3 region has 12 residues. Germline CDR1 is WSHSY and CDR2 is SAAADI. CDR3 amino acids: CASSDRATEQYF. CDR3 in DNA: TGCGCCAGCAGTGACAGGGCCACCGAGCAGTACTTC.

V is TRBV28 and J is TRBJ2-7; 8 bases are shared with TRBD1. The CDR3 loop spans 15 amino acids. The V gene end was trimmed by 10 bases and the J gene end by 0 bases; junction bases not matched to a gene: 11. The germline gives CDR1 MDHEN, CDR2 SYDVKM. The CDR3: CATLSGGRISYEQYF. Here the CDR3 DNA reads TGTGCCACCCTGTCAGGGGGCCGGATCTCCTACGAGCAGTACTTC.

V usage is TRBV4-1 and J usage is TRBJ1-2; D uncertain. The V gene lost 1 base and the J gene lost 8 bases, with 11 bases spanning the gap. Germline V gene lookup returns CDR1 MGHRA and CDR2 YSYEKL. This CDR3 has 13 amino acids. CDR3 bases: TGCGCCAGCAGCCAAGGAGGGTTCGGAGGCTACACCTTC. Translation: CASSQGGFGGYTF.

This sequence joins TRBV2 and TRBJ2-5, with D perhaps assigned TRBD1 or TRBD2 (5 bases each). Germline CDR1 SNHLY, CDR2 FYNNEI. This CDR3 is built from 12 residues. V lost 7 bases to trimming and J lost 7 bases, with 13 bases between them. The CDR3 protein is CASIGTVWTQYF. The CDR3 DNA is TGTGCCAGCATTGGGACCGTATGGACCCAGTACTTC.